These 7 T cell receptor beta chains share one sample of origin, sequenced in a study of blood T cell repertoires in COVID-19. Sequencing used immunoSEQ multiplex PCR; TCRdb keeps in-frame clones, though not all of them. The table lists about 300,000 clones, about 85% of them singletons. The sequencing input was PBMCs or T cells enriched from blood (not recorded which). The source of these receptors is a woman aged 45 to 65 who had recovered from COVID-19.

The CDR3 protein is CASSVVDRGMNTEAFF. Here the CDR3 DNA reads TGTGCCAGCAGCGTAGTGGACAGAGGCATGAACACTGAAGCTTTCTTT. This chain links TRBV9 with TRBJ1-1, with TRBD1 as a possible D gene (6 bases). The CDR3 totals 16 residues. Germline V lookup: CDR1 SGDLS, CDR2 YYNGEE. Trimming took 0 bases from V and 0 from J, leaving 12 bases between them.

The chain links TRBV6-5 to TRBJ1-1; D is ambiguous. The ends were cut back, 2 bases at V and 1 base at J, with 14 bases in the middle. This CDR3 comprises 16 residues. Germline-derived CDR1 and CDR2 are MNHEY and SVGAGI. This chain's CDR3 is CASSYRRELTNTEAFF. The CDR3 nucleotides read TGTGCCAGCAGTTACCGGAGGGAGTTAACGAACACTGAAGCTTTCTTT.

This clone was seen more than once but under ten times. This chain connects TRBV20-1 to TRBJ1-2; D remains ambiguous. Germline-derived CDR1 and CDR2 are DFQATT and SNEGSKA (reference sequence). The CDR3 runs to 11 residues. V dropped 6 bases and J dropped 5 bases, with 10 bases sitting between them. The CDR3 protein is CSARSAYGYTF. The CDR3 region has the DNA TGCAGTGCGAGAAGCGCTTATGGCTACACCTTC.

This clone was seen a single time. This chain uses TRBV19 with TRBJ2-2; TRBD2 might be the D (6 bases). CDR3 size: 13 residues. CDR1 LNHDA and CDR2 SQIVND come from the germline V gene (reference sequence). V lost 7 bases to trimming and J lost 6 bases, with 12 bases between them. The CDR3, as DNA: TGTGCCAGTAAGATCGGGAGCGCCGGGGAGCTGTTTTTT. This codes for CASKIGSAGELFF.

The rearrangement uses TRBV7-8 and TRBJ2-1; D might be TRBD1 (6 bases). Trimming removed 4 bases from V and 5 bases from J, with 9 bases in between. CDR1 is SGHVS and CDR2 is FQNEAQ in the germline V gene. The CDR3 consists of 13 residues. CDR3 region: CASSSNRDNEQFF. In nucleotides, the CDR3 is TGTGCCAGCAGCTCCAACAGGGACAATGAGCAGTTCTTC.

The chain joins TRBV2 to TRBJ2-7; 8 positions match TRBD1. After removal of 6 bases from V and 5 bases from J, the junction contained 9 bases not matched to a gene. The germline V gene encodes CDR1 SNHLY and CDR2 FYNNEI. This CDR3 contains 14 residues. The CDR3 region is CASSLLTGEDEQYF. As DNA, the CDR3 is TGTGCCAGCAGCCTACTGACAGGGGAGGACGAGCAGTACTTC.

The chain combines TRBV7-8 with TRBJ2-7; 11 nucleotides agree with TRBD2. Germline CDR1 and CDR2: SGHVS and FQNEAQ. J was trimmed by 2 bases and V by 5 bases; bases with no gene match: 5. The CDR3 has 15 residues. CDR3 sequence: CASSITSGGTYEQYF. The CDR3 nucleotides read TGTGCCAGCAGCATCACTAGCGGGGGTACCTACGAGCAGTACTTC.